Shown below are 8 T cell receptor beta chains from a single sample sequenced in a study of read filtering for tumor transcriptome and immune sequencing. This library used roughly 400 ng RNA and molecular barcoded adaptors spanning alpha/delta and beta/gamma chains. TCRdb re-called the reads through MiXCR, storing one row per CDR3 protein. The table has 90,000 or so distinct CDR3 sequences, about 22% seen once; the top ten hold about 10%. Material for sequencing was a population of CD138-negative cells sorted from bone marrow. These receptors all come from a donor over 35 with multiple myeloma.

This clonotype appeared a few times. The chain combines TRBV6-1 with TRBJ2-5; D is ambiguous. This CDR3 has 12 residues. Germline loops: CDR1 MNHNS, CDR2 SASEGT. V was shortened by 2 bases and J by 5 bases, with 6 bases between the two germline ends. Written as DNA, the CDR3 is TGTGCCAGCAGTGAAAGGTGGGAGACCCAGTACTTC. Amino acid sequence: CASSERWETQYF.

The chain links TRBV5-1 to TRBJ2-7; 10 bases fit TRBD2. The ends lost 5 bases at V and 4 bases at J; junction bases unmatched: 9. This CDR3 comprises 15 residues. Germline V gene sequence: CDR1 SGHRS, CDR2 YFSETQ. Written as DNA, the CDR3 is TGCGCCAGCAGTAGGCTAGCGGGGGAAGCGTACGAGCAGTACTTC. Translated, it gives CASSRLAGEAYEQYF.

This clonotype was observed at least ten times. V usage is TRBV6-5 and J usage is TRBJ1-5; 8 nucleotides align to TRBD1. Germline CDR1 is MNHEY and CDR2 is SVGAGI. There are 15 residues in the CDR3. V gave up 5 bases and J gave up 6 bases; unmatched junction bases: 9. CDR3 nucleotide sequence: TGTGCCAGCAGTCAGAGACAGGGGACGGGTCAGCCCCAGCATTTT. Translated, it gives CASSQRQGTGQPQHF.

Worth noting for this clonotype: A read error is likely here: a far larger clone is one base away. This chain uses TRBV1 with TRBJ2-1. TRBV1 is marked as a pseudogene. The CDR3 contains 13 residues. The CDR3 loop reads CTSSQEGWNEQFF. In DNA, the CDR3 is TGCACCAGCAGCCAAGAGGGTTGGAATGAGCAGTTCTTC.

This clonotype is medium-sized within its sample. CDR3 region: CASSLTGVDQPQHF. CDR3 DNA sequence: TGTGCCAGCAGCCTTACAGGGGTAGATCAGCCCCAGCATTTT. The chain recombines TRBV9 with TRBJ1-5, with 7 bases lining up with TRBD1. The CDR3 loop spans 14 amino acids. J was trimmed by 5 bases and V by 4 bases; bases with no gene match: 6. In germline, CDR1 is SGDLS, CDR2 YYNGEE.

This clonotype was found many times. V gene TRBV28 combines with J gene TRBJ1-4; no clear D gene. This CDR3 region has 13 residues. The germline gives CDR1 MDHEN, CDR2 SYDVKM. Between the trimmed V and J ends, which lost 3 bases and 8 bases, there was a span of 10 bases. CDR3 coding DNA: TGTGCCAGCAGTTTCGGGTTGGGCGAAAAACTGTTTTTT. As protein: CASSFGLGEKLFF. Combining the CDR3 with reference TRBV28 and TRBJ1-4 gives the whole variable domain DVKVTQSSRYLVKRTGEKVFLECVQDMDHENMFWYRQDPGLGLRLIYFSYDVKMKEKGDIPEGYSVSREKKERFSLILESASTNQTSMYLCASSFGLGEKLFFGSGTQLSVL.

This clonotype was seen at least ten times. The chain recombines TRBV6-1 with TRBJ2-5; 9 nucleotides agree with TRBD1. Trimming cost V 7 bases and J 2 bases; bases outside gene matches: 11. Germline values: CDR1 MNHNS, CDR2 SASEGT. The length of the CDR3 is 16 residues. For the CDR3, the DNA is TGTGCCAGCACCGAAGCCGGGACAGGGAAACAAGAGACCCAGTACTTC. Protein: CASTEAGTGKQETQYF.

This sequence joins TRBV2 and TRBJ2-5, with 8 bases aligning to TRBD2. V shed 3 bases, J shed 4 bases, and the junction held 7 bases outside the gene matches. Germline V gene sequence: CDR1 SNHLY, CDR2 FYNNEI. The CDR3 runs to 15 residues. The CDR3 nucleotides are TGTGCCAGCAGTGATACCATCGGGGGGGCAGAGACCCAGTACTTC. It codes for CASSDTIGGAETQYF. Together with reference TRBV2 and TRBJ2-5, the CDR3 gives the full variable domain: EPEVTQTPSHQVTQMGQEVILRCVPISNHLYFYWYRQILGQKVEFLVSFYNNEISEKSEIFDDQFSVERPDGSNFTLKIRSTKLEDSAMYFCASSDTIGGAETQYFGPGTRLLVL.